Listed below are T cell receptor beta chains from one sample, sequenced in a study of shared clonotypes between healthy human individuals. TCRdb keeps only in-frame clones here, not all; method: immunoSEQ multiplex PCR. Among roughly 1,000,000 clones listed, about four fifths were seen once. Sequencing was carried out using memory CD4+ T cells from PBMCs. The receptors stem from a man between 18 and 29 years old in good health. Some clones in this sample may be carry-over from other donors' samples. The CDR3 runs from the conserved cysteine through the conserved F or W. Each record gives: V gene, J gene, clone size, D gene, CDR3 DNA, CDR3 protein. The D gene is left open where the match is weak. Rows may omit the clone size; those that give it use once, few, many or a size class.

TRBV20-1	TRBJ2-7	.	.	TGCAGTGCCCAGATTAGACCCGAGCAGTACTTC	CSAQIRPEQYF
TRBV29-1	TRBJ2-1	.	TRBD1	TGCAGCGCGAACCGGGACAGGGGATACAATGAGCAGTTCTTC	CSANRDRGYNEQFF
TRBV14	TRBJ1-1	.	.	TGTGCCAGCAGCCAGATGGGAAGGGAGAACACTGAAGCTTTCTTT	CASSQMGRENTEAFF
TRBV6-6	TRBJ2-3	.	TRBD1	TGTGCCAGCAGTCCAAAGGACAGGGGGAGCACAGATACGCAGTATTTT	CASSPKDRGSTDTQYF
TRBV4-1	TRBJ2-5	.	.	TGCGCCAGCAGCCGAGTCGGGGCAGAGACCCAGTACTTC	CASSRVGAETQYF
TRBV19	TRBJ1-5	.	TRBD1	TGTGCCAGTACTGTTGACAGGGTGGGTCAGCCCCAGCATTTT	CASTVDRVGQPQHF
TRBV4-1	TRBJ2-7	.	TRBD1	TGCGCCAGCAGCCAACGGACAGGACCCACCTACGAGCAGTACTTC	CASSQRTGPTYEQYF
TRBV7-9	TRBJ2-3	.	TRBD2	TGTGCCAGCAGCGTACTAGCGGTGGCCCCGACAGATACGCAGTATTTT	CASSVLAVAPTDTQYF
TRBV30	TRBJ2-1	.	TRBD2	TGTGCCTGGAGTGTGGGAGCGGGAGAGGATGAGCAGTTCTTC	CAWSVGAGEDEQFF
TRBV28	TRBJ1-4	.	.	TGTGCCAGCTACATGAATAATGAAAAACTGTTTTTT	CASYMNNEKLFF
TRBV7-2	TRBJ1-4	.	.	TGTGCCAGCAGCTTAGGCGCCGGACATATCCCTGAAAAACTGTTTTTT	CASSLGAGHIPEKLFF
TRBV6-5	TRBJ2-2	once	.	TGTGCCAGCAGAACAGAGTGGGCCGGGGAGCTGTTTTTT	CASRTEWAGELFF
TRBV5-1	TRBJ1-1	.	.	TGCGCCAGCAGCTGGAGCTCGGGGGCTCACACTGAAGCTTTCTTT	CASSWSSGAHTEAFF
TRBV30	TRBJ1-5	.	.	TGTGCCTGGAATAGGCAGACCTTGGGGCCCCAGCATTTT	CAWNRQTLGPQHF
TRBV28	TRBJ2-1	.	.	TGTGCCAGCACCCTTAATCGAAGGCGTGAGCAGTTCTTC	CASTLNRRREQFF
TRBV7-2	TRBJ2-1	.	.	TGTGCCAGCAGCTTGGCGGCTAGCCAGAGCAATGAGCAGTTCTTC	CASSLAASQSNEQFF
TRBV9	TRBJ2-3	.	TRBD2	TGTGCCAGCAGCGTAGGGCAACTAGCGGCTAGCACAGATACGCAGTATTTT	CASSVGQLAASTDTQYF
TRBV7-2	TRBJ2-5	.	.	TGTGCCAGCAGTTCACGGACGGGTTCGGGGGAGACCCAGTACTTC	CASSSRTGSGETQYF
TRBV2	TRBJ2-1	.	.	TGTGCCAGCAGTGAAGCGCCCACAGGAGTTTCTGAGCAGTTCTTC	CASSEAPTGVSEQFF
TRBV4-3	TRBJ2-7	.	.	TGCGCCAGCAGCCAAGATCTTGGCGTTATGGGCTACGAGCAGTACTTC	CASSQDLGVMGYEQYF
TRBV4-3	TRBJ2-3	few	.	TGCGCCAGCAGCCAAGAAGGAGCGGTCACAGATACGCAGTATTTT	CASSQEGAVTDTQYF
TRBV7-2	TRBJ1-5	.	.	TGTGCCAGCAGCTTAGGTACCGGACTGAGGAATCAGCCCCAGCATTTT	CASSLGTGLRNQPQHF
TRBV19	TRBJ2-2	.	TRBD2	TGTGCCAGTAGTAACGGACTAGCGGGAGGACGGGACACCGGGGAGCTGTTTTTT	CASSNGLAGGRDTGELFF
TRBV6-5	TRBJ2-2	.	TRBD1	TGTGCCAGCAGCGACAGGGGGCCGGACACCGGGGAGCTGTTTTTT	CASSDRGPDTGELFF